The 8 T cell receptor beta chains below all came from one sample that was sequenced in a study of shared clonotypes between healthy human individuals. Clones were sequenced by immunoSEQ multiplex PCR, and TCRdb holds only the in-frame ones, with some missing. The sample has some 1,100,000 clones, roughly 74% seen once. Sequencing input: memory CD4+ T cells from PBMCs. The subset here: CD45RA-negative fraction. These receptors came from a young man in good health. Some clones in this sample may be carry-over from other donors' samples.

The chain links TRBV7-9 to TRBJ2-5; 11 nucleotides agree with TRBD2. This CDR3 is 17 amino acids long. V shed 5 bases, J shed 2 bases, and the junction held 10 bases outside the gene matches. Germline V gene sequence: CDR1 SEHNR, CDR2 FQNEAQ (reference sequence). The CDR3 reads CASSRSRGTSGQETQYF. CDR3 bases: TGTGCCAGCAGCCGTTCCCGCGGGACTAGCGGACAAGAGACCCAGTACTTC.

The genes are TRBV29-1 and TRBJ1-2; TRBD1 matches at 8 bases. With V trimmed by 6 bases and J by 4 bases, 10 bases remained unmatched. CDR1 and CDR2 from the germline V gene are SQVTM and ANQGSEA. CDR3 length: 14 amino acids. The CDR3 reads CSVVGQGGTYGYTF. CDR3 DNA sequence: TGCAGCGTCGTTGGACAGGGTGGTACCTATGGCTACACCTTC.

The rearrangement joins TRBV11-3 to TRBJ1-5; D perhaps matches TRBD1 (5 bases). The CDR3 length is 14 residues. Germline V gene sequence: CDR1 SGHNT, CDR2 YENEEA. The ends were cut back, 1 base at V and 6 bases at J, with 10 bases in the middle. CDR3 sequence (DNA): TGTGCCAGCAGCTTAGTTCAGGGTTCTCAGCCCCAGCATTTT. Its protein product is CASSLVQGSQPQHF. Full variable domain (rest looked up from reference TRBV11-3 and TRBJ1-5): EAGVVQSPRYKIIEKKQPVAFWCNPISGHNTLYWYLQNLGQGPELLIRYENEEAVDDSQLPKDRFSAERLKGVDSTLKIQPAELGDSAVYLCASSLVQGSQPQHFGDGTRLSIL.

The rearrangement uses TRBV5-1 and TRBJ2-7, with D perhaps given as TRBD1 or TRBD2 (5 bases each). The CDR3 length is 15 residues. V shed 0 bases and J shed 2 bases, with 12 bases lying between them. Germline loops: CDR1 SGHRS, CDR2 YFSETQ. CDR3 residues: CASSLGDPEAYEQYF. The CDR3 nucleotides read TGCGCCAGCAGCTTGGGGGACCCGGAGGCCTACGAGCAGTACTTC.

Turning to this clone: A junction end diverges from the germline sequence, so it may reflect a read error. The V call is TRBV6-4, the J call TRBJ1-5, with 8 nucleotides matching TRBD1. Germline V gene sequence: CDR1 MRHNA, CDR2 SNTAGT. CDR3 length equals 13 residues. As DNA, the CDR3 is TGTGCAAGCAGGGGGCAGGAGGATCAGCCCCAGCATTTT. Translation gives CASRGQEDQPQHF.

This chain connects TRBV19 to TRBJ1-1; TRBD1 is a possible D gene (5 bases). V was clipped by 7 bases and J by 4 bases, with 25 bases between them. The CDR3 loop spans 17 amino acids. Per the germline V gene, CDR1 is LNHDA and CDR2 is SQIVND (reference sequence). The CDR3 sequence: CASTSSWAGRRSTEAFF. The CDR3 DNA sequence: TGTGCCAGTACCTCGTCGTGGGCAGGGAGGAGGAGCACTGAAGCTTTCTTT.

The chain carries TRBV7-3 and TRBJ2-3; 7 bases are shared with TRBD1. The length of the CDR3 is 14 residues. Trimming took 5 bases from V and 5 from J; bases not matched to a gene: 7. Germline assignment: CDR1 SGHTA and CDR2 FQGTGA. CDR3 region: CASSDSNRGDTQYF. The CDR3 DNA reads TGTGCCAGCAGCGACTCGAACAGGGGAGATACGCAGTATTTT.

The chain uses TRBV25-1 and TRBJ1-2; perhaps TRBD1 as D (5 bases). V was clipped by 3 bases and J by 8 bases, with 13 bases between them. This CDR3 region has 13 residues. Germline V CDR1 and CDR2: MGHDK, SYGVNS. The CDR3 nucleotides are TGTGCCAGCAGTGAGCGGAGGGGCGGGGGCTACACCTTC. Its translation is CASSERRGGGYTF.